A selection of T cell receptor beta chains follows, all from one sample in a study of cytomegalovirus exposure and HLA in healthy donors. Measured with immunoSEQ multiplex PCR; TCRdb has only the in-frame clones, and not every one. The sample has about 52,000 clones; about three quarters are singletons. Input material: PBMCs. The receptors come from a woman aged 45-65 years in good health and CMV-seronegative. The CDR3 runs from the conserved cysteine through the conserved F or W. The order of the fields is D gene, clone size, V gene, J gene, CDR3 protein, CDR3 DNA. The D gene is left open where the match is weak. Size values are once, few and many counts, or a class for expanded clones, and some rows have none.

>TRBD1|few|TRBV27|TRBJ1-2
CASRPREGGPYGYTF
TGTGCCAGCAGGCCACGAGAAGGGGGCCCCTATGGCTACACCTTC
>NA|NA|TRBV6-5|TRBJ2-7
CASRPGGRYEQYF
TGTGCCAGCAGGCCGGGTGGGAGGTACGAGCAGTACTTC
>NA|few|TRBV5-6|TRBJ1-3
CASSWTDSGNTIYF
TGTGCCAGCAGTTGGACAGATTCTGGAAACACCATATATTTT
>NA|NA|TRBV5-6|TRBJ1-1
CASSFSGITEAFF
TGTGCCAGCAGCTTTTCAGGTATCACTGAAGCTTTCTTT
>NA|once|TRBV5-1|TRBJ2-5
CASSLNRQETQYF
TGCGCCAGCAGCTTGAACAGACAAGAGACCCAGTACTTC
>NA|NA|TRBV9|TRBJ1-2
CASSGPGYTF
TGTGCCAGCAGCGGGCCTGGCTACACCTTC
>TRBD2|once|TRBV19|TRBJ2-5
CASRRLAGRTETQYF
TGTGCCAGCCGCCGACTAGCGGGAAGGACAGAGACCCAGTACTTC
>TRBD1|NA|TRBV10-3|TRBJ2-7
CAISERQGAGEQYF
TGTGCCATCAGTGAACGGCAGGGGGCTGGAGAGCAGTACTTC
>NA|NA|TRBV7-9|TRBJ2-7
CASTSGLGEQYF
TGTGCCAGCACCTCAGGGTTAGGGGAGCAGTACTTC
>TRBD1|NA|TRBV28|TRBJ1-1
CATCEGQMNTEAFF
TGTGCCACCTGTGAGGGACAGATGAACACTGAAGCTTTCTTT
>NA|NA|TRBV5-1|TRBJ1-5
CASSLEGDNQPQHF
TGCGCCAGCAGCTTGGAAGGGGACAATCAGCCCCAGCATTTT
>NA|NA|TRBV7-6|TRBJ2-3
CASSLSIGSSTDTQYF
TGTGCCAGCAGCTTAAGTATCGGTTCTAGCACAGATACGCAGTATTTT
>NA|NA|TRBV7-8|TRBJ2-7
CASSRTEGRYEQYF
TGTGCCAGCAGCCGGACGGAGGGTCGCTACGAGCAGTACTTC
>NA|NA|TRBV7-9|TRBJ1-1
CASTRGETEAFF
TGTGCCAGCACCAGGGGTGAGACTGAAGCTTTCTTT
>TRBD2|NA|TRBV10-3|TRBJ2-7
CATGTSGYEQYF
TGTGCCACTGGGACTAGCGGCTACGAGCAGTACTTC
>NA|NA|TRBV28|TRBJ1-2
CASTRLDYGYTF
TGTGCCAGCACAAGGCTAGACTATGGCTACACCTTC
>NA|few|TRBV5-1|TRBJ2-5
CASYRQQETQYF
TGCGCCAGCTACCGACAGCAAGAGACCCAGTACTTC
>TRBD1|NA|TRBV4-2|TRBJ1-2
CASSQQDRGRYTF
TGTGCCAGCAGCCAACAGGACAGGGGAAGGTACACCTTC
>TRBD1|few|TRBV5-1|TRBJ1-5
CASSSGTAGNQPQHF
TGCGCCAGCAGCTCCGGGACAGCTGGAAATCAGCCCCAGCATTTT
>TRBD1|NA|TRBV7-2|TRBJ1-1
CASSPGTGDLEAFF
TGTGCCAGCAGCCCAGGGACAGGGGATTTGGAAGCTTTCTTT
>TRBD1|NA|TRBV7-3|TRBJ2-7
CASSLYDRGAEQYF
TGTGCCAGCAGCTTATATGACAGGGGAGCCGAGCAGTACTTC
>NA|NA|TRBV7-8|TRBJ2-3
CASSAGTSGTDTQYF
TGTGCCAGCAGCGCCGGGACTTCGGGCACAGATACGCAGTATTTT
>NA|NA|TRBV5-1|TRBJ1-4
CASSSGNSGATNEKLFF
TGCGCCAGCAGCTCAGGGAACAGCGGGGCAACTAATGAAAAACTGTTTTTT
>TRBD2|once|TRBV29-1|TRBJ2-1
CSVRGGTEQFF
TGCAGCGTGCGCGGGGGGACGGAGCAGTTCTTC
>NA|few|TRBV7-9|TRBJ1-4
CASSSDSAHLEKLFF
TGTGCCAGCAGCTCAGACAGTGCCCATCTTGAAAAACTGTTTTTT
>NA|few|TRBV6-5|TRBJ1-1
CASSYGRGRAEAFF
TGTGCCAGCAGTTACGGGAGGGGGAGGGCTGAAGCTTTCTTT
>NA|NA|TRBV30|TRBJ1-2
CAWEAPGTTRIYGYTF
TGTGCCTGGGAGGCTCCCGGGACAACCAGAATCTATGGCTACACCTTC
>NA|NA|TRBV6-5|TRBJ2-3
CASSTGLLVHTQYF
TGTGCCAGCAGTACAGGGTTGTTGGTACATACGCAGTATTTT
>NA|once|TRBV7-3|TRBJ1-1
CASSLGTGVFTEAFF
TGTGCCAGCAGCTTAGGTACAGGAGTCTTCACTGAAGCTTTCTTT
>NA|NA|TRBV4-2|TRBJ2-1
CASSQEARSYNEQFF
TGTGCCAGCAGCCAAGAGGCTCGTTCCTACAATGAGCAGTTCTTC
>NA|NA|TRBV5-1|TRBJ2-5
CASSRTGSQETQYF
TGCGCCAGCAGCCGTACAGGAAGCCAAGAGACCCAGTACTTC
>TRBD2|NA|TRBV6-5|TRBJ2-5
CASSYSNQRGQETQYF
TGTGCCAGCAGTTACTCGAACCAGCGGGGGCAAGAGACCCAGTACTTC
>NA|NA|TRBV5-5|TRBJ1-5
CASSLSGGWVEPQHF
TGTGCCAGCAGCTTGTCGGGTGGATGGGTTGAGCCCCAGCATTTT
>NA|NA|TRBV2|TRBJ2-2
CASSESRVFGTGELFF
TGTGCCAGCAGTGAGTCCAGGGTCTTTGGGACCGGGGAGCTGTTTTTT
>NA|NA|TRBV30|TRBJ1-5
CAWSVHEQPQHF
TGTGCCTGGAGTGTACACGAACAGCCCCAGCATTTT
>TRBD2|NA|TRBV28|TRBJ2-1
CASSLAGDGSNEQFF
TGTGCCAGCAGTTTAGCGGGAGACGGATCGAATGAGCAGTTCTTC
>NA|few|TRBV5-1|TRBJ2-2
CASSFDTITGELFF
TGCGCCAGCAGTTTCGACACCATCACCGGGGAGCTGTTTTTT
>TRBD1|NA|TRBV27|TRBJ1-2
CASSHNDRQGGGYTF
TGTGCCAGCAGTCATAACGACAGACAGGGGGGTGGCTACACCTTC
>NA|NA|TRBV19|TRBJ2-5
CASSHRPFNGETQYF
TGTGCCAGTAGCCACAGGCCTTTTAACGGAGAGACCCAGTACTTC
>TRBD1|NA|TRBV5-8|TRBJ1-5
CASSPGQGGNQPQHF
TGTGCCAGCAGTCCTGGACAGGGAGGCAATCAGCCCCAGCATTTT
>TRBD1|NA|TRBV5-1|TRBJ2-1
CASSSQGENEQFF
TGCGCCAGCAGCTCTCAGGGGGAGAATGAGCAGTTCTTC